A single sample is the source of the 18 T cell receptor beta chains below, sequenced in a study of T cell responses to AZD1222 COVID-19 vaccine. Some clones are missing from TCRdb's copy, which holds only in-frame ones; the method was immunoSEQ multiplex PCR. The sample lists 72,000 or so clones; roughly 90% were seen once. Sequences were derived from peripheral blood, sampled on day 0 of AZD1222 vaccination. The receptors were sampled from an adult in good health.

This rearrangement joins TRBV30 to TRBJ2-7, with no clear D. The CDR3 covers 12 residues. V dropped 3 bases and J dropped 5 bases, with 11 bases sitting between them. The germline CDR1 and CDR2 sequences are GTSNPN and SVGIG (reference sequence). As DNA, the CDR3 is TGTGCCTGGAGAGTCAGGTTAAACGAGCAGTACTTC. The encoded protein is CAWRVRLNEQYF. The whole variable domain, filled in from reference TRBV30 and TRBJ2-7, reads SQTIHQWPATLVQPVGSPLSLECTVEGTSNPNLYWYRQAAGRGLQLLFYSVGIGQISSEVPQNLSASRPQDRQFILSSKKLLLSDSGFYLCAWRVRLNEQYFGPGTRLTVT.

The chain couples TRBV7-8 to TRBJ2-3, with 8 bases that match TRBD2. V was pared by 1 base and J by 3 bases, with 12 bases of the junction left unmatched. Germline values: CDR1 SGHVS, CDR2 FQNEAQ. This CDR3 is built from 18 residues. The CDR3 region has the DNA TGTGCCAGCAGCTTAGAGAGGGACCTAGCGGGTAGGACAGATACGCAGTATTTT. Its translation: CASSLERDLAGRTDTQYF.

J is TRBJ2-3 and V is TRBV9; TRBD2 matches 11 bases. J lost 5 bases, V lost 1 base, and 12 bases had no gene match. Germline loops: CDR1 SGDLS, CDR2 YYNGEE. This CDR3 region has 18 residues. The CDR3 DNA follows: TGTGCCAGCAGCGTACTGGACGTAGCGGGAGGGCCCAGAGATACGCAGTATTTT. Its protein is CASSVLDVAGGPRDTQYF. Based on the CDR3 plus reference TRBV9 and TRBJ2-3, the full variable domain is DSGVTQTPKHLITATGQRVTLRCSPRSGDLSVYWYQQSLDQGLQFLIQYYNGEERAKGNILERFSAQQFPDLHSELNLSSLELGDSALYFCASSVLDVAGGPRDTQYFGPGTRLTVL.

As DNA, the CDR3 is TGTGCCAGCAGTAAGAGATCCATTGCAACTAATGAAAAACTGTTTTTT. It translates to CASSKRSIATNEKLFF. V is TRBV27 and J is TRBJ1-4; D remains ambiguous. This CDR3 region has 16 residues. Trimming removed 5 bases from V and 0 bases from J, with 13 bases in between. Germline V gene lookup returns CDR1 MNHEY and CDR2 SMNVEV (reference sequence).

The rearrangement uses TRBV6-1 and TRBJ2-1; D possibly matches TRBD1 or TRBD2 (6 bases each). CDR1 is MNHNS, CDR2 SASEGT, per germline. The CDR3 extends over 16 amino acids. Trimming left V 2 bases short and J 13 bases short, with 24 bases between. The CDR3 DNA reads as TGTGCCAGCAGTGAACATGGACAGAGTACGGGAGAAAGACAGTTCTTC. It specifies CASSEHGQSTGERQFF.

The V gene is TRBV27, the J gene TRBJ1-4; 12 nucleotides line up with TRBD1. Germline loops: CDR1 MNHEY, CDR2 SMNVEV (reference sequence). After removal of 6 bases from V and 8 bases from J, the junction contained 7 bases not matched to a gene. The CDR3 spans 15 residues. The CDR3 here is CASRDGDRGPEKLFF. The CDR3 region has the DNA TGTGCCAGCAGGGATGGGGACAGGGGGCCCGAAAAACTGTTTTTT.

This clone occurred once. V is TRBV6-5 and J is TRBJ1-2; TRBD1 is a possible D gene (5 bases). Trimming pared 6 bases from V and 4 bases from J, leaving 15 bases between. The germline V gene has CDR1 MNHEY and CDR2 SVGAGI. CDR3 size: 14 residues. The DNA for the CDR3 is TGTGCCAGCAGGAGGGAGGTTAGGGGCTATGGCTACACCTTC. This encodes CASRREVRGYGYTF.

This chain joins TRBV12-3 or TRBV12-4 and TRBJ1-2; weak D call: TRBD1 (6 bases). CDR3 length: 13 residues. V lost 6 bases and J 8 bases, leaving 16 bases between the germline ends. CDR3 nucleotides: TGTGCCAGCAGCTCCGGGCCGACAGGAGGCTACACCTTC. Its protein product is CASSSGPTGGYTF.

This clone came up once. The gene calls are TRBV19 and TRBJ1-2, with 8 bases identical to TRBD1. Germline CDR1 is LNHDA and CDR2 is SQIVND (reference sequence). After removal of 7 bases from V and 8 bases from J, the junction contained 15 bases not matched to a gene. There are 15 residues in the CDR3. The CDR3 protein is CASTLSGQGAWGYTF. CDR3 in DNA: TGTGCCAGTACCCTATCCGGACAGGGAGCTTGGGGCTACACCTTC.

This rearrangement joins TRBV6-5 to TRBJ1-1; D is uncertain. Trimming cost V 7 bases and J 1 base, with 10 bases left between them. There are 13 residues in the CDR3. Germline assignment: CDR1 MNHEY and CDR2 SVGAGI. CDR3 in amino acids: CASTPDTNTEAFF. The CDR3 DNA reads as TGTGCCAGCACCCCAGACACGAACACTGAAGCTTTCTTT.

J is TRBJ1-3 and V is TRBV7-8; 9 nucleotides align to TRBD1. CDR1 and CDR2 (germline): SGHVS, FQNEAQ. Trimming removed 5 bases from V and 10 bases from J; junction bases left unmatched: 6. The CDR3 covers 13 residues. The CDR3 here is CASSRRDRDTIYF. The CDR3 DNA reads TGTGCCAGCAGCCGGCGGGACAGGGATACCATATATTTT. Full variable domain (remainder filled in from reference TRBV7-8 and TRBJ1-3): GAGVSQSPRYKVAKRGQDVALRCDPISGHVSLFWYQQALGQGPEFLTYFQNEAQLDKSGLPSDRFFAERPEGSVSTLKIQRTQQEDSAVYLCASSRRDRDTIYFGEGSWLTVV.

CDR3 sequence (DNA): TGTGCCAGCAGCTTAAACGGGACGCCCCAGCAGTACTTC. This codes for CASSLNGTPQQYF. This chain uses TRBV7-2 with TRBJ2-7, with D possibly being TRBD1 or TRBD2 (5 bases each). The CDR3 extends over 13 amino acids. Germline values: CDR1 SGHTA, CDR2 FQGNSA. The germline V and J ends were trimmed by 2 bases and 8 bases, with 13 bases remaining between them.

This chain connects TRBV2 to TRBJ1-1; D ambiguous. The germline gives CDR1 SNHLY, CDR2 FYNNEI. V dropped 6 bases and J dropped 4 bases, with 15 bases sitting between them. The CDR3 is made up of 14 amino acids. The CDR3 DNA follows: TGTGCCAGCAGCCGGGAGGGCATAGGCACTGAAGCTTTCTTT. Translated: CASSREGIGTEAFF.

The chain uses TRBV3-1 (or the pseudogene TRBV3-2) and TRBJ1-2, with D uncertain. Trimming took 0 bases from V and 7 from J, leaving 18 bases between them. The CDR3 runs to 16 residues. CDR1 is LGHDT and CDR2 is YNNKEL in the germline V gene (reference sequence). This chain's CDR3 is CASSQDQGGLRGGYTF. Written as DNA, the CDR3 is TGTGCCAGCAGCCAAGACCAAGGAGGGCTACGTGGTGGCTACACCTTC.

The rearrangement joins TRBV5-1 to TRBJ1-2; unclear D gene. CDR1 and CDR2 (germline): SGHRS, YFSETQ. The CDR3 totals 12 residues. V was pared by 3 bases and J by 8 bases, with 11 bases between. Here the CDR3 reads CASSYSWEGYTF. CDR3 nucleotide sequence: TGCGCCAGCAGCTACTCCTGGGAGGGCTACACCTTC.

This clone was detected once. The chain has TRBV5-1 and TRBJ2-7, with 7 bases fitting TRBD1. CDR3 length: 14 amino acids. Trimming at V came to 4 bases and at J to 5 bases, leaving 9 bases not matched to a gene. CDR1 and CDR2 from the germline V gene are SGHRS and YFSETQ. CDR3 nucleotide sequence: TGCGCCAGCAGCCGACAGGGAGAGGTAGACGAGCAGTACTTC. Translated: CASSRQGEVDEQYF. Full variable domain (outside the CDR3, taken from reference TRBV5-1 and TRBJ2-7): KAGVTQTPRYLIKTRGQQVTLSCSPISGHRSVSWYQQTPGQGLQFLFEYFSETQRNKGNFPGRFSGRQFSNSRSEMNVSTLELGDSALYLCASSRQGEVDEQYFGPGTRLTVT.

The V gene is TRBV6-5, the J gene TRBJ2-1, with 7 bases aligning to TRBD2. Trimming at V came to 6 bases and at J to 5 bases, leaving 10 bases not matched to a gene. The CDR3 loop spans 15 amino acids. Germline loops: CDR1 MNHEY, CDR2 SVGAGI. The CDR3 nucleotides are TGTGCCAGCAGCTCTAGCGGACTCAGGGACAATGAGCAGTTCTTC. This sequence encodes CASSSSGLRDNEQFF.

The chain is built from TRBV12-3 or TRBV12-4 and TRBJ2-5, with D possibly TRBD1 on 5 matching bases. This CDR3 region has 13 residues. V lost 3 bases to trimming and J lost 4 bases, with 9 bases between them. The CDR3 bases are TGTGCCAGCAGTTTGGGGCAAGGAGAGACCCAGTACTTC. Its protein product is CASSLGQGETQYF.